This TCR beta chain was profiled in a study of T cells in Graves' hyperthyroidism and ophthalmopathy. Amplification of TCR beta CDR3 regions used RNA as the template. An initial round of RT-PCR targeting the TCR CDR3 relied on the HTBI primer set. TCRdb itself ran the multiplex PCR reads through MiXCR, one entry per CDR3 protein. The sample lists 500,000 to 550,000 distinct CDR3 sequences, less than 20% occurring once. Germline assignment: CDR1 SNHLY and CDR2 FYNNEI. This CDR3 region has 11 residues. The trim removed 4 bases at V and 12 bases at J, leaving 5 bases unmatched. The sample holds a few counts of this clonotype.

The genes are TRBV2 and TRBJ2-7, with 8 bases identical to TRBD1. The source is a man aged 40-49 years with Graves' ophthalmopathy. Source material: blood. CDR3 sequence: CASSATGQGYF. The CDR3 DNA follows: TGTGCCAGCAGTGCAACAGGACAGGGGTACTTC.